Listed here is a single TCR beta chain. Allocation to cohorts depended on clinical history reported by the participants. Clones were sequenced by immunoSEQ multiplex PCR, and TCRdb holds only the in-frame ones, with some missing. The data show around 300,000 clones, 88% seen once. This specimen comes from a study of blood T cell repertoires in COVID-19. Study information: T cells, B-cell-depleted T cells, or PBMCs provided the cDNA or gDNA that served as material.

The germline V gene encodes CDR1 LGHDT and CDR2 YNNKEL (reference sequence). V dropped 1 base and J dropped 7; count of bases not matched to a gene: 4. The CDR3 has 15 residues. This clonotype originated in a woman in her forties or fifties who had recovered from COVID-19. The chain employs TRBV3-1 (or the pseudogene TRBV3-2) and TRBJ1-4, with TRBD1 matching 9 bases. Sequenced material: PBMCs or T cells enriched from blood (not recorded which). CDR3 coding DNA: TGTGCCAGCAGCCAAGTCCGGGACAGGGTTGAAAAACTGTTTTTT. Its translation is CASSQVRDRVEKLFF.